This T cell receptor beta chain was identified during a study of blood T cell repertoires in COVID-19. The Seattle site enrolled patients during active infection and followed them longitudinally. V gave up 4 bases and J gave up 0 bases; unmatched junction bases: 5. The length of the CDR3 is 16 residues. CDR1 and CDR2 from the germline V gene are SGHVS and FNYEAQ. Original methodology: Estimated nucleated cell counts came from reference gene primer amplification. Assay used: immunoSEQ multiplex PCR; TCRdb lists only in-frame clones, some missing. Clonal size and the V and J genes are those of that table, whereas D and trimming came from the DNA. The sample shows about 500,000 clones, about 91% of them seen only once.

V is TRBV7-6 and J is TRBJ2-2, with 7 nucleotides matching TRBD1. The sequenced sample consisted of peripheral blood. This TCR was sampled from a young man with COVID-19, enrolled during active disease. The CDR3 coding sequence is TGTGCCAGCAGCTCGGGACAGAGGACGAACACCGGGGAGCTGTTTTTT. It codes for CASSSGQRTNTGELFF.